This T cell receptor beta chain was captured in a study of T cell changes during pregnancy in multiple sclerosis. Germline-derived CDR1 and CDR2 are SGHDT and YYEEEE. CDR3 length equals 15 residues. Trimming removed 0 bases from V and 3 bases from J, with 10 bases in between. The data were produced by immunoSEQ multiplex PCR, yet TCRdb's version contains in-frame clones alone and is incomplete. The sample comprises some 16,000 clones, around 83% of which are singletons, and roughly 17% rests with the top ten. This receptor was obtained from a female donor in good health, enrolled as a control in a pregnancy study. This material consisted of CD8+ T cells from peripheral blood mononuclear cells, taken after pregnancy. The chain combines TRBV5-6 with TRBJ1-5; D might be TRBD1 (5 bases). CDR3: CASSLGQGSNQPQHF. The DNA for the CDR3 is TGTGCCAGCAGCTTGGGGCAGGGATCCAATCAGCCCCAGCATTTT.